The 5 T cell receptor beta chains in this list originate from one sample, sequenced in a study of early T cells in non-severe SARS-CoV-2 infection. TCRdb analysed the 5' RACE reads with MiXCR anew, one entry per CDR3 protein. This sample has about 62,000 distinct CDR3 sequences; about 9.9% occur once, and the top ten carry about 1.2%. Sequencing input: whole blood. The receptors were gathered from an adult who was a healthcare worker with PCR-confirmed SARS-CoV-2 infection or an uninfected control (not recorded which).

This clonotype was seen a handful of times. V usage is TRBV12-3 or TRBV12-4 and J usage is TRBJ1-2; D gene ambiguous. The CDR3 loop spans 13 amino acids. V gave up 6 bases and J gave up 4 bases, with 12 bases separating them. The CDR3 sequence is CASSPRLGYGYTF. The CDR3 bases are TGTGCCAGCAGCCCGAGACTGGGCTATGGCTACACCTTC.

This clonotype was seen a handful of times. This sequence joins TRBV5-1 and TRBJ2-1, with a tentative D call TRBD2 (5 bases). CDR3 length: 17 amino acids. The V gene's germline CDR1 is SGHRS and CDR2 YFSETQ. The V end was cut by 2 bases, the J end by 6 bases, with 21 bases between. CDR3 protein: CASSFDFQRPSGNEQFF. The CDR3 nucleotides are TGCGCCAGCAGCTTTGATTTTCAGCGGCCTTCGGGCAATGAGCAGTTCTTC.

This clonotype was observed a handful of times. V gene TRBV10-1 combines with J gene TRBJ2-1; 8 nucleotides agree with TRBD2. CDR1 and CDR2 from the germline V gene are WNHNN and SYGVQD (reference sequence). The CDR3 consists of 16 residues. V was pared by 5 bases and J by 8 bases, with 14 bases of the junction left unmatched. The DNA of the CDR3 is TGCGCCAGCAGTATAATAGCGGGGCTACCCTCTGATGAGCAGTTCTTC. It specifies CASSIIAGLPSDEQFF.

CDR3 amino acids: CASSPSYHITDTQYF. CDR3 in DNA: TGTGCCAGCAGCCCTAGCTATCATATAACAGATACGCAGTATTTT. This chain links TRBV7-9 with TRBJ2-3, with D maybe TRBD2 (5 bases). This CDR3 is built from 15 residues. Germline CDR1 is SEHNR and CDR2 is FQNEAQ (reference sequence). Trimming removed 5 bases at V and 3 bases at J, with 15 bases between.

J is TRBJ2-1 and V is TRBV5-1; TRBD2 matches 11 bases. Looked up from germline, CDR1 is SGHRS and CDR2 is YFSETQ. The CDR3 is 16 residues long. V lost 0 bases to trimming and J lost 6 bases; unmatched junction nucleotides: 5. Here the CDR3 DNA reads TGCGCCAGCAGCTTGGCCCCTAGCGGGGGGCCCAATGAGCAGTTCTTC. Protein product: CASSLAPSGGPNEQFF. The full variable domain, rest sourced from reference TRBV5-1 and TRBJ2-1, is KAGVTQTPRYLIKTRGQQVTLSCSPISGHRSVSWYQQTPGQGLQFLFEYFSETQRNKGNFPGRFSGRQFSNSRSEMNVSTLELGDSALYLCASSLAPSGGPNEQFFGPGTRLTVL.